This T cell receptor beta chain was observed in a study of shared clonotypes between healthy human individuals. Broader study findings: Some naive CD4 clonotypes, 5% to 5.5%, turned up in common across several donors.

Notes on this clone: What it recognizes is unknown. Other nucleotide sequences in the sample specify the same CDR3.

Naive-designated CD8 cells lacked CD45RO, were positively enriched for CCR7, and omitted terminally differentiated effector memory CD45RA+ cells. Every immunoSEQ plate was one replicate of a subset's evenly spread DNA. This table comes from immunoSEQ multiplex PCR, and its TCRdb copy is limited to in-frame clones, with some not included. The sample lists about 2,100,000 clones; 85% to 95% were seen once. CDR3 length: 14 residues. V lost 4 bases and J 0 bases, leaving 10 bases between the germline ends. Per germline, CDR1 SGHRS and CDR2 YFSETQ. V is TRBV5-1 and J is TRBJ1-1, with TRBD1 as a possible D gene (6 bases). The clonotype was recovered from a man aged 18 to 29 in good health. Some clones in this sample may be carry-over from other donors' samples. Sequenced material: naive CD8+ T cells from PBMCs. The DNA of the CDR3 is TGCGCCAGCAGCCCGGGGGGCTTGAACACTGAAGCTTTCTTT. Amino acids: CASSPGGLNTEAFF.